The 9 T cell receptor beta chains reported below all come from one sample, sequenced in a study of blood T cell repertoires in COVID-19. Sequencing was performed with immunoSEQ multiplex PCR; in TCRdb, only in-frame clones are kept and a portion is missing. The table shows about 220,000 clones, with 84% occurring only once. Sequenced sample: peripheral blood. The receptors shown here come from a man in his fifties or sixties with active or convalescent COVID-19.

This clone appeared once. This chain uses TRBV28 with TRBJ1-5; tentative D call: TRBD1 (5 bases). Germline values: CDR1 MDHEN, CDR2 SYDVKM. The CDR3 loop spans 14 amino acids. V lost 5 bases and J lost 2, with 10 bases in between. The CDR3 sequence: CASSPAGGNQPQHF. The CDR3 DNA sequence: TGTGCCAGCAGTCCGGCGGGGGGCAATCAGCCCCAGCATTTT. The full variable domain, completed using reference TRBV28 and TRBJ1-5, is DVKVTQSSRYLVKRTGEKVFLECVQDMDHENMFWYRQDPGLGLRLIYFSYDVKMKEKGDIPEGYSVSREKKERFSLILESASTNQTSMYLCASSPAGGNQPQHFGDGTRLSIL.

The chain has TRBV7-2 and TRBJ2-5, with 8 bases matching TRBD1. Trimming took 1 base from V and 7 from J; bases not matched to a gene: 8. The CDR3 contains 15 residues. Per the germline V gene, CDR1 is SGHTA and CDR2 is FQGNSA. Written as DNA, the CDR3 is TGTGCCAGCAGCTTAGGAAAAGGACAGGGTGGGACCCAGTACTTC. Residues: CASSLGKGQGGTQYF.

The V call is TRBV6-1, the J call TRBJ2-2; D unclear. The CDR3 spans 15 residues. Germline values: CDR1 MNHNS, CDR2 SASEGT. V lost 2 bases and J lost 6, with 13 bases in between. CDR3 protein: CASSERLSKSGELFF. The CDR3 nucleotides are TGTGCCAGCAGTGAACGGCTTAGCAAATCCGGGGAGCTGTTTTTT.

The V and J genes are TRBV27 and TRBJ2-2; D possibly corresponds to TRBD1 (6 bases). Germline-derived CDR1 and CDR2 are MNHEY and SMNVEV (reference sequence). CDR3 length: 15 residues. Trimming pared 4 bases from V and 1 base from J, leaving 10 bases between. CDR3 loop: CASSWARGNTGELFF. The CDR3 DNA reads as TGTGCCAGCAGTTGGGCCAGGGGGAACACCGGGGAGCTGTTTTTT.

The chain couples TRBV9 to TRBJ2-3; D is perhaps TRBD2 (6 bases). The germline gives CDR1 SGDLS, CDR2 YYNGEE. This CDR3 region has 16 residues. V lost 0 bases and J 2 bases, leaving 13 bases between the germline ends. The CDR3, as DNA: TGTGCCAGCAGCGTAGGTCAGGCGGGATCCACAGATACGCAGTATTTT. Translation: CASSVGQAGSTDTQYF.

The CDR3 reads CASRWTGTGGLTGELFF. The CDR3 region has the DNA TGTGCCAGCAGATGGACCGGGACAGGGGGCTTAACCGGGGAGCTGTTTTTT. This chain joins TRBV13 and TRBJ2-2; 12 bases map to TRBD1. Germline trimming cut 6 bases from V and 5 bases from J; bases unmatched to any gene: 10. This CDR3 has 17 amino acids. Germline V CDR1 and CDR2: PRHDT, FYEKMQ (reference sequence).

The V gene is TRBV5-1, the J gene TRBJ1-1, with a possible D match to TRBD1 (6 bases). This CDR3 contains 14 residues. Germline CDR1 and CDR2: SGHRS and YFSETQ. V gave up 4 bases and J gave up 4 bases, with 14 bases separating them. The CDR3 nucleotides are TGCGCCAGCAGCCCCCAGGGAGGGGGCACTGAAGCTTTCTTT. It yields the protein CASSPQGGGTEAFF.

This clone was found once. The chain couples TRBV25-1 to TRBJ1-4, with D possibly matching TRBD1 (5 bases). The CDR3 is made up of 15 amino acids. V lost 6 bases to trimming and J lost 0 bases, with 11 bases between them. The germline V gene has CDR1 MGHDK and CDR2 SYGVNS. CDR3 residues: CASSSTGATNEKLFF. DNA of the CDR3: TGTGCCAGCAGCTCTACGGGGGCAACTAATGAAAAACTGTTTTTT.

V and J are TRBV24-1 and TRBJ2-3; 11 bases map to TRBD1. V shed 4 bases and J 6 bases; nucleotides not matched to a gene: 8. The CDR3 covers 16 residues. The V gene's germline CDR1 is KGHDR and CDR2 SFDVKD. The CDR3 nucleotides are TGTGCCACCAGTGACCCCGGGACAGGGGGGGGTGATACGCAGTATTTT. It is translated as CATSDPGTGGGDTQYF.